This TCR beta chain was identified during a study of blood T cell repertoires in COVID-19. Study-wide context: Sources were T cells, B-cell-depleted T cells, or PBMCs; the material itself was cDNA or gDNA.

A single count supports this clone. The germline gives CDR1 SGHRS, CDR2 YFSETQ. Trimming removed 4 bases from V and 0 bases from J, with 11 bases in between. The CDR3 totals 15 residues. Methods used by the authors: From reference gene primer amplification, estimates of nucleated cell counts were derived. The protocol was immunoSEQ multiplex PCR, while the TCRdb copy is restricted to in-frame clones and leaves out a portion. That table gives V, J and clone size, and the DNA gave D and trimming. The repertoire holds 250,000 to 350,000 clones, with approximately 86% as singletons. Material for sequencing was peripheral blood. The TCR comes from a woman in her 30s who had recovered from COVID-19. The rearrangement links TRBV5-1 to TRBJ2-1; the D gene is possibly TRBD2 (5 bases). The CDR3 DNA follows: TGCGCCAGCAGCCTCGGGGTGAGCTCCTACAATGAGCAGTTCTTC. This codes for CASSLGVSSYNEQFF.